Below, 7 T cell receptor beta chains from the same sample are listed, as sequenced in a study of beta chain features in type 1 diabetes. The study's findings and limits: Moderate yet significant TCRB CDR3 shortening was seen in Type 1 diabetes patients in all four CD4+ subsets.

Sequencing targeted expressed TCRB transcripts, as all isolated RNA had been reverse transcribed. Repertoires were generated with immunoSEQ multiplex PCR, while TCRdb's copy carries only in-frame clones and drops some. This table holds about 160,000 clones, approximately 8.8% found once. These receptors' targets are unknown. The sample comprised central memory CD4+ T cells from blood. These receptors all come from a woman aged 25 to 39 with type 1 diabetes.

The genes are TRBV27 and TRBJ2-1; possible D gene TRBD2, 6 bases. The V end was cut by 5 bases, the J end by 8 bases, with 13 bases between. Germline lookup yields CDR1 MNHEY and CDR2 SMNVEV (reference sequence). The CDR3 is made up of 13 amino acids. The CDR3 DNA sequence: TGTGCCAGCAGTCCGTCCCGGGGGTATGAGCAGTTCTTC. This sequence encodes CASSPSRGYEQFF.

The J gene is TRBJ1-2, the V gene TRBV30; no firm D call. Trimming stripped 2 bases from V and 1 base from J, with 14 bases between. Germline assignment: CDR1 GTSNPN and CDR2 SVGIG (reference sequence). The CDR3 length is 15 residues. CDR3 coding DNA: TGTGCCTGGAGTCCGTCGGGAGACTTTAACTATGGCTACACCTTC. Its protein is CAWSPSGDFNYGYTF.

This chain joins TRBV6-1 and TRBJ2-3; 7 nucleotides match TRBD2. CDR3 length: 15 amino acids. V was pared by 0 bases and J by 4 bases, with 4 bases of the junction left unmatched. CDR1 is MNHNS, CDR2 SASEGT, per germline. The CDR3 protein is CASSEAGGPSDTQYF. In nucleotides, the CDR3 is TGTGCCAGCAGTGAAGCGGGAGGGCCCTCAGATACGCAGTATTTT.

Written as DNA, the CDR3 is TGTGCCAGCAGCTTAGGTAGCGGGCTGGTAGGGTACAATGAGCAGTTCTTC. Its protein product is CASSLGSGLVGYNEQFF. The chain couples TRBV7-2 to TRBJ2-1; the match to TRBD2 covers 7 bases. The CDR3 spans 17 residues. CDR1 is SGHTA, CDR2 FQGNSA, per germline. V was pared by 1 base and J by 4 bases, with 10 bases of the junction left unmatched.

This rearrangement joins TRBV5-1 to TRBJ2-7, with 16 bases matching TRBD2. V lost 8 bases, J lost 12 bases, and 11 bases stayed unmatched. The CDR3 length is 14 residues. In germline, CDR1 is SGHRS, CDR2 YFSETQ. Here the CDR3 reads CASTTGTSGRAWYF. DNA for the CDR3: TGCGCCAGTACGACCGGGACTAGCGGGAGGGCCTGGTACTTC.

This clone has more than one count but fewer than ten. Written as DNA, the CDR3 is TGTGCCAGCAGCTTAGTAACCGGGGAGACCCAGTACTTC. Amino acids: CASSLVTGETQYF. The J gene is TRBJ2-5, the V gene TRBV7-2; D unclear. CDR1 is SGHTA and CDR2 is FQGNSA in the germline V gene. Trimming pared 1 base from V and 5 bases from J, leaving 8 bases between. The CDR3 covers 13 residues.

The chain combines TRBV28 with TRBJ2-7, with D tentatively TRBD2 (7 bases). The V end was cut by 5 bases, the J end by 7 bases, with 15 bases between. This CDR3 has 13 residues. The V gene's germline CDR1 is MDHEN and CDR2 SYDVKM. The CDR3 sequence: CASSTPGGREQYF. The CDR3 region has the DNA TGTGCCAGCAGTACCCCGGGGGGCCGGGAGCAGTACTTC.